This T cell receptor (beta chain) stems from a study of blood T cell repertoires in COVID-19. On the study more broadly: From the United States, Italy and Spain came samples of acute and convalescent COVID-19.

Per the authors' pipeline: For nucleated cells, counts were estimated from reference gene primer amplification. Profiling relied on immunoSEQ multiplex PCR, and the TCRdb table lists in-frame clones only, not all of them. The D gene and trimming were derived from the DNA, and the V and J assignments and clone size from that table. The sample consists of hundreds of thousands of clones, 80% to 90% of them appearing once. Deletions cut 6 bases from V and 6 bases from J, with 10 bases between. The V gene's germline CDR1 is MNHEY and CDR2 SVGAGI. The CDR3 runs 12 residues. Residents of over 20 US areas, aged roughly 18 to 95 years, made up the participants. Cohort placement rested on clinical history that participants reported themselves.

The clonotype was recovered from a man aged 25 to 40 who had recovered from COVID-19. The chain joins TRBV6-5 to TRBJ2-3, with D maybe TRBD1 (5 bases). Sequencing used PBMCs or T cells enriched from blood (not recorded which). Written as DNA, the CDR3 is TGTGCCAGCAGGGACACACTGGATACGCAGTATTTT. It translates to CASRDTLDTQYF.